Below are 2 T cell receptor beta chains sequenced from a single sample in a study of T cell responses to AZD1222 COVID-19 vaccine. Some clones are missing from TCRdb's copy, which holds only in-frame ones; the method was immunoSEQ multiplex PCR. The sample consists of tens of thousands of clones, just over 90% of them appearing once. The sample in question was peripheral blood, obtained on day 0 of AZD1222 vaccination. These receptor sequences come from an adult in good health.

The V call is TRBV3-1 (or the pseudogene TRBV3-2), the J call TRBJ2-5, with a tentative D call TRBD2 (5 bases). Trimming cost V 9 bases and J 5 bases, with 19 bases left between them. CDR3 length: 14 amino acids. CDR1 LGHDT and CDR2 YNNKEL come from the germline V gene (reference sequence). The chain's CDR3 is CASRTSLLVETQYF. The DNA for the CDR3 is TGTGCCAGTCGCACTAGTTTATTGGTCGAGACCCAGTACTTC.

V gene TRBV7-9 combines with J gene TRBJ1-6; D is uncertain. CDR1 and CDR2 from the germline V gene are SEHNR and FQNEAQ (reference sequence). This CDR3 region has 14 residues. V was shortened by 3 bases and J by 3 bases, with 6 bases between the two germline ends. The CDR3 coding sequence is TGTGCCAGCAGCTTGAGGAGCTATAATTCACCCCTCCACTTT. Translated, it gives CASSLRSYNSPLHF.